Below, one T cell receptor (beta chain) is given with its context. This entry is derived from a study of control samples from healthy donors and cancer patients. Sequencing used immunoSEQ multiplex PCR; TCRdb keeps in-frame clones, though not all of them. The sample records roughly 400,000 clones, over 75% being singletons. Trimming took 2 bases from V and 2 from J, leaving 13 bases between them. Germline values: CDR1 SGHTA, CDR2 FQGNSA. This CDR3 spans 16 amino acids. The J gene is TRBJ1-3, the V gene TRBV7-2; D remains unclear. The receptor comes from a man in his forties or fifties with head and neck cancer. Sequenced: PBMCs. Here the CDR3 reads CASSLSPGWTGNTIYF. The CDR3 region has the DNA TGTGCCAGCAGCTTAAGCCCGGGTTGGACTGGAAACACCATATATTTT. The full variable domain, with the rest looked up from reference TRBV7-2 and TRBJ1-3, is GAGVSQSPSNKVTEKGKDVELRCDPISGHTALYWYRQSLGQGLEFLIYFQGNSAPDKSGLPSDRFSAERTGGSVSTLTIQRTQQEDSAVYLCASSLSPGWTGNTIYFGEGSWLTVV.